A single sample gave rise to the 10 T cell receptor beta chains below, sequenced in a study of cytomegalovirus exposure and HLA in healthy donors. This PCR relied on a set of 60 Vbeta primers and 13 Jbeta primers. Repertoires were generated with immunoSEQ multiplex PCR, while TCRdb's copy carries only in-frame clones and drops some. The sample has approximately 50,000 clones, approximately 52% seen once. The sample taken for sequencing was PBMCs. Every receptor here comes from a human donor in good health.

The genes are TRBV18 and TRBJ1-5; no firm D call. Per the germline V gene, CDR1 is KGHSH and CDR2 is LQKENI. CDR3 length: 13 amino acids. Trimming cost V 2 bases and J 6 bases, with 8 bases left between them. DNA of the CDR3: TGTGCCAGCTCACCAGGGCTGAGTCAGCCCCAGCATTTT. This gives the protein CASSPGLSQPQHF.

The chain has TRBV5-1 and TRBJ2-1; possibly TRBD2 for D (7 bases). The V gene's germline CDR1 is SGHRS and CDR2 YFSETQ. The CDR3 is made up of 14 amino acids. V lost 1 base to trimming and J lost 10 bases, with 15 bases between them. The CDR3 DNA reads TGCGCCAGCAGCTTGAACCGGGGGGCCGGCGAGCAGTTCTTC. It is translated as CASSLNRGAGEQFF.

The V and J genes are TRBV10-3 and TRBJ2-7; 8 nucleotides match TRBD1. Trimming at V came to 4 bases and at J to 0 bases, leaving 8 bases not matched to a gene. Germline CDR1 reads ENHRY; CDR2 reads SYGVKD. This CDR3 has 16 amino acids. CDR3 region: CAISASGDRSSYEQYF. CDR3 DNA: TGTGCCATCAGTGCCTCGGGGGACAGGAGCTCCTACGAGCAGTACTTC.

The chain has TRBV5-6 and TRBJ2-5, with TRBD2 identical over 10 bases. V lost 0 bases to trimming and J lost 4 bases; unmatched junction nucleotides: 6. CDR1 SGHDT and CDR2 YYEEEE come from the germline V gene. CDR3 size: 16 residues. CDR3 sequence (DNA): TGTGCCAGCAGCTTGGGGCTAGCGGGGGTCGGAGAGACCCAGTACTTC. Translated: CASSLGLAGVGETQYF.

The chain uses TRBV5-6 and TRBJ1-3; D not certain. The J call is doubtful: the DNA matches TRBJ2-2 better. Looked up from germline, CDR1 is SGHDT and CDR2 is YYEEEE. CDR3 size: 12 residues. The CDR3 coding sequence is TGTGCCAGCAGCGCCATAACCGGGGAGCTGTTTTTT. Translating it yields CASSAITGELFF.

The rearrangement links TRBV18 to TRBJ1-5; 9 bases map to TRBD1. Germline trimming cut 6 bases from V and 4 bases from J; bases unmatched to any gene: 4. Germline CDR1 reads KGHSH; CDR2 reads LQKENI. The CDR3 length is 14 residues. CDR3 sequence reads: CASSRDRANQPQHF. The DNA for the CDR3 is TGTGCCAGCTCGCGGGACAGGGCAAATCAGCCCCAGCATTTT.

The CDR3 reads CASSPTGARGPQHF. In DNA, the CDR3 is TGTGCCAGCAGCCCCACAGGGGCCCGCGGGCCCCAGCATTTT. J is TRBJ1-5 and V is TRBV7-6, with TRBD1 matching 7 bases. The germline CDR1 and CDR2 sequences are SGHVS and FNYEAQ. The ends lost 5 bases at V and 9 bases at J; junction bases unmatched: 10. The CDR3 totals 14 residues.

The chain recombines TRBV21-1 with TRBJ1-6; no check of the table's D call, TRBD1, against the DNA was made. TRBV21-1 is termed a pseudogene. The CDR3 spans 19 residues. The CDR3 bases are TGTGCCAGCAGCAAAGAGAAGATTTCAGGGGACGCCTATAATTCACCCCTCCACTTT. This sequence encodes CASSKEKISGDAYNSPLHF.

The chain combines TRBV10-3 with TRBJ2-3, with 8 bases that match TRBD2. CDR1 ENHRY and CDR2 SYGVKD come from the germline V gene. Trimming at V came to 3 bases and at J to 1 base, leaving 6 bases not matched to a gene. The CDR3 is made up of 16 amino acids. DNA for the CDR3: TGTGCCATCAGTGAATCTGCGGGGGGCGGCACAGATACGCAGTATTTT. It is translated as CAISESAGGGTDTQYF.

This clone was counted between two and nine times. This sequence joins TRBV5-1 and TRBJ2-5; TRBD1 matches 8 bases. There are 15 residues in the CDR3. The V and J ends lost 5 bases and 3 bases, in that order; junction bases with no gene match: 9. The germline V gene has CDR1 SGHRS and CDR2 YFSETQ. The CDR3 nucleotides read TGCGCCAGCAGTCCTCAGACAGGGGTGGAAGAGACCCAGTACTTC. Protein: CASSPQTGVEETQYF.